This T cell receptor beta chain was retrieved from a study of control samples from healthy donors and cancer patients. Produced via immunoSEQ multiplex PCR; TCRdb's table is partial and in-frame only. In the table there are approximately 150,000 clones, 94% of which are singletons. This CDR3 comprises 14 residues. The sample taken for sequencing was blood. The source is a woman aged 18-29 years in good health. The chain combines TRBV12-2 with TRBJ2-5. TRBV12-2 represents a pseudogene. CDR3 bases: TGTGCAAGTCGCTTAGTGGCCACTCAAGAGACCCAGTACTTC. It translates to CASRLVATQETQYF.